One and the same sample provided the 19 T cell receptor beta chains below, sequenced in a study of control samples from healthy donors and cancer patients. The protocol was immunoSEQ multiplex PCR, while the TCRdb copy is restricted to in-frame clones and leaves out a portion. Of about 83,000 clones in the sample, roughly 91% are singletons; the top ten hold around 17%. Sequencing was done on a sample of blood. These receptors were taken from a man in his fifties or sixties in good health.

The V and J genes are TRBV18 and TRBJ2-1; 11 bases fit TRBD2. The CDR3 spans 15 residues. V lost 4 bases, J lost 8 bases, and 7 bases stayed unmatched. Germline-derived CDR1 and CDR2 are KGHSH and LQKENI. The CDR3 coding sequence is TGTGCCAGCTCACTTACGACTAGCGGGGCGGATGAGCAGTTCTTC. Its translation: CASSLTTSGADEQFF.

The chain carries TRBV10-3 and TRBJ1-5; unclear D gene. CDR1 and CDR2 from the germline V gene are ENHRY and SYGVKD. CDR3 length: 12 residues. Trimming cost V 10 bases and J 3 bases, with 10 bases left between them. The CDR3 DNA reads as TGTGCCAGCGGGCTCCCCAATCAGCCCCAGCATTTT. Its protein product is CASGLPNQPQHF.

The rearrangement uses TRBV2 and TRBJ1-5, with D maybe TRBD1 (6 bases). The CDR3 covers 18 residues. Germline V gene sequence: CDR1 SNHLY, CDR2 FYNNEI. Trimming took 2 bases from V and 0 from J, leaving 17 bases between them. CDR3 sequence reads: CASSERLPDRTSNQPQHF. The CDR3 DNA follows: TGTGCCAGCAGTGAAAGACTCCCAGACAGGACTAGCAATCAGCCCCAGCATTTT.

This clone came up a few times. The V and J genes are TRBV2 and TRBJ2-3; the D call may be TRBD1 or TRBD2 (5 bases each). V dropped 1 base and J dropped 3 bases, with 11 bases sitting between them. Germline CDR1 and CDR2: SNHLY and FYNNEI. This CDR3 is 15 amino acids long. The CDR3, as DNA: TGTGCCAGCAGTGAAGGGGACGGTTGGACAGATACGCAGTATTTT. This encodes CASSEGDGWTDTQYF.

A single count supports this clone. The gene calls are TRBV19 and TRBJ2-1; D call uncertain. V was cut by 4 bases and J by 7 bases, with 5 bases left in between. This CDR3 contains 11 residues. Germline CDR1 LNHDA, CDR2 SQIVND (reference sequence). CDR3 nucleotides: TGTGCCAGTAGTACCCGTAATGAGCAGTTCTTC. Its protein is CASSTRNEQFF.

The V and J genes are TRBV10-3 and TRBJ1-1; D call uncertain. The CDR3 totals 15 residues. Deletions cut 8 bases from V and 8 bases from J, with 24 bases between. Germline-derived CDR1 and CDR2 are ENHRY and SYGVKD. The CDR3 DNA reads as TGTGCCATCTCCCCCCCCGAAGGGCACGGCTCCGAAGCTTTCTTT. Its translation: CAISPPEGHGSEAFF.

This chain links TRBV6-5 with TRBJ1-2, with D possibly being TRBD1 (5 bases). Trimming left V 6 bases short and J 8 bases short, with 16 bases between. This CDR3 comprises 13 residues. Germline CDR1 reads MNHEY; CDR2 reads SVGAGI. In DNA, the CDR3 is TGTGCCAGCAGGTCACAGGAGCTAGGGGGCTACACCTTC. Protein: CASRSQELGGYTF.

This chain joins TRBV9 and TRBJ1-2, with D possibly TRBD1 on 5 matching bases. V lost 4 bases and J lost 8, with 18 bases in between. From germline, CDR1 is SGDLS and CDR2 YYNGEE. The CDR3 is made up of 14 amino acids. CDR3 bases: TGTGCCAGCAGCCCAGCTATTTCAGGGAACGGCTACACCTTC. Translated: CASSPAISGNGYTF.

This chain connects TRBV6-4 to TRBJ2-1; D may be TRBD2 (5 bases). Germline V gives CDR1 MRHNA, CDR2 SNTAGT. The CDR3 is made up of 13 amino acids. Trimming shortened V by 4 bases and J by 9 bases, and 13 bases separated the two germline ends. CDR3 loop: CASSGLVSGEQFF. The CDR3 nucleotides are TGTGCCAGCAGTGGCCTCGTCAGCGGTGAGCAGTTCTTC.

The chain links TRBV29-1 to TRBJ1-1; the D is unclear. The CDR3 loop spans 14 amino acids. Germline values: CDR1 SQVTM, CDR2 ANQGSEA. The V end was cut by 8 bases, the J end by 6 bases, with 22 bases between. The CDR3 here is CSSRTGPQTAEAFF. In DNA form, the CDR3 reads TGCAGCTCACGCACGGGCCCCCAGACCGCTGAAGCTTTCTTT.

The chain couples TRBV6-6 to TRBJ1-2; 8 bases map to TRBD1. Germline CDR1 and CDR2: MNHNY and SVGAGI (reference sequence). V lost 5 bases to trimming and J lost 2 bases; unmatched junction nucleotides: 4. The CDR3 consists of 14 residues. In DNA form, the CDR3 reads TGTGCCAGCAGTCCCGGACAGGGAAACTATGGCTACACCTTC. Protein sequence: CASSPGQGNYGYTF.

The J gene is TRBJ1-2, the V gene TRBV5-5; D ambiguous. The CDR3 extends over 13 amino acids. V lost 6 bases, J lost 4 bases, and 13 bases lay in between. Germline loops: CDR1 SGHKS, CDR2 YYEKEE (reference sequence). CDR3 sequence (DNA): TGTGCCAGCAAAACGGGTCAGCCCTATGGCTACACCTTC. This encodes CASKTGQPYGYTF.

This rearrangement joins TRBV18 to TRBJ1-2; 9 nucleotides match TRBD1. The CDR3 extends over 15 amino acids. Germline lookup yields CDR1 KGHSH and CDR2 LQKENI. The trim removed 3 bases at V and 2 bases at J, leaving 4 bases unmatched. CDR3 nucleotides: TGTGCCAGCTCACCCGGCGGGACAGGGAACTATGGCTACACCTTC. Protein product: CASSPGGTGNYGYTF. The variable domain in full, completed from reference TRBV18 and TRBJ1-2, reads NAGVMQNPRHLVRRRGQEARLRCSPMKGHSHVYWYRQLPEEGLKFMVYLQKENIIDESGMPKERFSAEFPKEGPSILRIQQVVRGDSAAYFCASSPGGTGNYGYTFGSGTRLTVV.

The V and J genes are TRBV9 and TRBJ1-4, with a weak D call TRBD1 (5 bases). The CDR3 contains 16 residues. V was cut by 0 bases and J by 0 bases, with 9 bases left in between. Germline CDR1 is SGDLS and CDR2 is YYNGEE. The CDR3 nucleotides read TGTGCCAGCAGCGTAGGAGGACACACAACTAATGAAAAACTGTTTTTT. It codes for CASSVGGHTTNEKLFF.

V is TRBV6-5 and J is TRBJ1-6; tentative D call: TRBD1 (5 bases). Germline lookup yields CDR1 MNHEY and CDR2 SVGAGI. The germline V and J ends were trimmed by 3 bases and 5 bases, with 11 bases remaining between them. The CDR3 has 15 amino acids. The CDR3 DNA follows: TGTGCCAGCAGTTATGAGGGGAGCAATAATTCACCCCTCCACTTT. As protein: CASSYEGSNNSPLHF.

The chain carries TRBV7-8 and TRBJ1-1; D gene uncertain. The CDR3 has 14 amino acids. V dropped 2 bases and J dropped 7 bases, with 14 bases sitting between them. The V gene's germline CDR1 is SGHVS and CDR2 FQNEAQ. The CDR3 sequence is CASSLRRERNEAFF. In DNA form, the CDR3 reads TGTGCCAGCAGCTTAAGGAGGGAACGAAATGAAGCTTTCTTT.

The V call is TRBV24-1, the J call TRBJ2-2; D perhaps matches TRBD2 (6 bases). Trimming removed 5 bases at V and 6 bases at J, with 12 bases between. This CDR3 region has 14 residues. Germline V gene sequence: CDR1 KGHDR, CDR2 SFDVKD. The CDR3 spells CATSAGTSAGELFF. The CDR3 DNA follows: TGTGCCACCAGTGCCGGGACTTCAGCCGGGGAGCTGTTTTTT.

The CDR3 protein is CASGFISVRQGLRLSGAGELFF. The CDR3 bases are TGTGCTAGTGGTTTTATAAGTGTCCGACAGGGCCTTCGTCTTTCGGGTGCCGGGGAGCTGTTTTTT. The V gene is TRBV12-5, the J gene TRBJ2-2; the match to TRBD1 covers 7 bases. There are 22 residues in the CDR3. The germline V gene encodes CDR1 LGHNT and CDR2 FRNRAP. With 3 bases clipped from V and 6 bases from J, the junction kept 28 bases outside the gene matches.

The chain carries TRBV19 and TRBJ1-1; D perhaps matches TRBD1 (6 bases). The V end was cut by 7 bases, the J end by 5 bases, with 17 bases between. CDR1 and CDR2 (germline): LNHDA, SQIVND (reference sequence). The CDR3 has 14 amino acids. CDR3 nucleotides: TGTGCCAGTATCAGAAAACAGGGCCAGACTGAAGCTTTCTTT. Amino acids: CASIRKQGQTEAFF.